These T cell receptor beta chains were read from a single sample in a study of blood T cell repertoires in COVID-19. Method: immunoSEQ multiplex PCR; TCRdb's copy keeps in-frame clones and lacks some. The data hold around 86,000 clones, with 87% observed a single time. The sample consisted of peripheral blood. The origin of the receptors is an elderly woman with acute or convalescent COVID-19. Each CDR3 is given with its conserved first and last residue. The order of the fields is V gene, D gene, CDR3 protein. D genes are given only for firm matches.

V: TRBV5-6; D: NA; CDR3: CASSLAGGGSYGYTF
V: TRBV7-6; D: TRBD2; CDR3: CASSLGGSGVAGELFF
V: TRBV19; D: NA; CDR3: CASSIDWQTNQPQHF
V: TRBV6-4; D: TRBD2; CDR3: CASSEEGLAGFNTGELFF
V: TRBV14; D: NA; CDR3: CASSPEQVSGEQFF
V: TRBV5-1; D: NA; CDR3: CASSFLGGITDTQYF
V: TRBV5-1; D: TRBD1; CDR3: CASSPTRDREIDYTF
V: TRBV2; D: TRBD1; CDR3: CASRSSRGYDSNQPQHF
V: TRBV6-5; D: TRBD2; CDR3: CASRTSGGTGELFF
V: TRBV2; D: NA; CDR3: CASSPRGMNTEAFF
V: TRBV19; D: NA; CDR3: CASSATLSYEQYF
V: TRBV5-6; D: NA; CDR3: CASSRRSGGTDTQYF
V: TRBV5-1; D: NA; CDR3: CASSLMSGTDTQYF
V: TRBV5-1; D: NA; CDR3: CASSGARGFGGEQYF
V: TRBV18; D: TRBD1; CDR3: CASSPKPLQGAQNQPQHF
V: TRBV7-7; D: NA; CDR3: CASSARDSNTGELFF
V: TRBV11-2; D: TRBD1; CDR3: CASSAITGGAMNTEAFF
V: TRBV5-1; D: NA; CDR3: CASSSGFLTDTQYF
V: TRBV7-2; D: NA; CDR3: CASSLAGALSYNEQFF
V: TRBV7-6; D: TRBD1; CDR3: CASSLAVMDRASHNEQFF
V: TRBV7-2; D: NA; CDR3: CASSLSGGAGDTQYF
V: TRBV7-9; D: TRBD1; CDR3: CASSFTGARGHGTQYF
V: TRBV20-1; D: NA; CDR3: CSALQGNTQYF
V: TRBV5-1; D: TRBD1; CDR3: CASSLDREYGYTF
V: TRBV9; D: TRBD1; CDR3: CASSPDRETPPFPNTEAFF
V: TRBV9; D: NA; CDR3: CASSRGRVNYEQYF
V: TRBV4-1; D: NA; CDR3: CASSIDRYNSPLHF
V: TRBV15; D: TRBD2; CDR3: CATSRDGTSGEQYF
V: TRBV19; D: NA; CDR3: CASSIAQGLEKLFF
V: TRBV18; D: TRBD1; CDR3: CASSRQGAGQPQHF
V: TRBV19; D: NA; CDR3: CASSIARRGSNQPQHF